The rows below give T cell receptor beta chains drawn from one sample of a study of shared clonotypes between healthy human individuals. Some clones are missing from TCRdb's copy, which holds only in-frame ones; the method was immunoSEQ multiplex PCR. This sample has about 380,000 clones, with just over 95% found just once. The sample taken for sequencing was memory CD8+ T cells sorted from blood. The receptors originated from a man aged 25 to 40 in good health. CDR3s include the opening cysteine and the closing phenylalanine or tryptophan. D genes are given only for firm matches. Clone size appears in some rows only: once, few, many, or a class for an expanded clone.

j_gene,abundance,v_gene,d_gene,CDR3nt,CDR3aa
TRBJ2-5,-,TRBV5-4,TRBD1,TGTGCCAGCAGCTCGGGACAGGGAAGGGAGACCCAGTACTTC,CASSSGQGRETQYF
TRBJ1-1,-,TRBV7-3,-,TGTGCCAGCAGCTTAACGGGGCTGACCCGAGGAACTGAAGCTTTCTTT,CASSLTGLTRGTEAFF
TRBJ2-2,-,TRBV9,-,TGTGCCAGCAGCGTCACTAGCACCGGGGAGCTGTTTTTT,CASSVTSTGELFF
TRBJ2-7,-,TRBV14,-,TGTGCCAGCAGCCAAGATCCCTACGAGCAGTACTTC,CASSQDPYEQYF
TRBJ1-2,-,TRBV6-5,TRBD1,TGTGCCAGCAGTACAGGGGGCGGCTACACCTTC,CASSTGGGYTF
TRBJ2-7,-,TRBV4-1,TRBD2,TGCGCCAGCAGCCAAGTTAGGGCCGACCCGGGACTATCCTACGAGCAGTACTTC,CASSQVRADPGLSYEQYF
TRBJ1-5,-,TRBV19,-,TGTGCCAGTAGTATGAAGTTGCGACAGCCCCAGCATTTT,CASSMKLRQPQHF
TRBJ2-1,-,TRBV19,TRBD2,TGTGCCAGTAGTACTCCGGGACTAGCGAGCAATGAGCAGTTCTTC,CASSTPGLASNEQFF
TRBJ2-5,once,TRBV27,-,TGTGCCAGCAGTTTATCTAGGGGTCAAGAGACCCAGTACTTC,CASSLSRGQETQYF
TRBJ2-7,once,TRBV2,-,TGTGCCAGCAGCCGTGACGGACCCTACGAGCAGTACTTC,CASSRDGPYEQYF
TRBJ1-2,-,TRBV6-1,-,TGTGCCAGCAGGGGCATCTATGGCTACACCTTC,CASRGIYGYTF
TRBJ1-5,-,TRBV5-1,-,TGCGCCAGCAGCTTGACTGGTTCTAGCAATCAGCCCCAGCATTTT,CASSLTGSSNQPQHF
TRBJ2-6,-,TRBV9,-,TGTGCCAGCAGCGTAGCCGTAGCTCCCGGCAACGTCCTGACTTTC,CASSVAVAPGNVLTF
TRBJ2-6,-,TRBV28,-,TGTGCCAGCAGTCCTATCTTCGTCGGGTCTGGGGCCAACGTCCTGACTTTC,CASSPIFVGSGANVLTF
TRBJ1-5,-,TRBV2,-,TGTGCCAGCAGTTACAGGTATAGCAATCAGCCCCAGCATTTT,CASSYRYSNQPQHF
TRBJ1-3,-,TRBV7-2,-,TGTGCCAGCAGCTTAGCGGGGGGGCCGTATGGAAACACCATATATTTT,CASSLAGGPYGNTIYF
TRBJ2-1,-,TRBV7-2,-,TGTGCCAGCAGCTTAATAACGGCGGTAGCCTACAATGAGCAGTTCTTC,CASSLITAVAYNEQFF
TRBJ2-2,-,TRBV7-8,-,TGTGCCAGCAGCTTAGACCGGGGCCCTCCCACTACCGGGGAGCTGTTTTTT,CASSLDRGPPTTGELFF
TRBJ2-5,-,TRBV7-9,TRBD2,TGTGCAACGTCTCAATGGCGGGAGGGCCTCCAAGAGACCCAGTACTTC,CATSQWREGLQETQYF
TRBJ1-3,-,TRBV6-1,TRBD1,TGTGCCAGCAGGAGACAGGGGCTAGGAAACACCATATATTTT,CASRRQGLGNTIYF
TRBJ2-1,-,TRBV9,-,TGTGCCAGCAGCGTACGGATAAGCTCCTACAATGAGCAGTTCTTC,CASSVRISSYNEQFF
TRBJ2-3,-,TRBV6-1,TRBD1,TGTGCCAGCAGTGAGCAGGGGGCGGTTAGGAATACGCAGTATTTT,CASSEQGAVRNTQYF
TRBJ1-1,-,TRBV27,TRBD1,TGTGCCAGCAGTTCCTTTTACAGGGGGCGGGCAGGGAACACTGAAGCTTTCTTT,CASSSFYRGRAGNTEAFF
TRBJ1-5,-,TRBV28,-,TGTGCCAGCAGTTCCATCGGCGGGACGGGTAGCAATCAGCCCCAGCATTTT,CASSSIGGTGSNQPQHF
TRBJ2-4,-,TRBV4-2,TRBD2,TGTGCCAGCAGCCAAGGGACTAGCGGGAGGGCCAAAAACATTCAGTACTTC,CASSQGTSGRAKNIQYF
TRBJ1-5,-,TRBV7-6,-,TGTGCCAGCAGCTCACACCAAGGGCAGCCCCAGCATTTT,CASSSHQGQPQHF
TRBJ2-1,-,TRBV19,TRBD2,TGTGCCAGTAGTTCCATGGGACTAGCGGGAGTTGAGCAGTTCTTC,CASSSMGLAGVEQFF
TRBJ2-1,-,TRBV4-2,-,TGTGCCAGCAGCCAAGATGTTGGGGGGCAGTTCTTC,CASSQDVGGQFF
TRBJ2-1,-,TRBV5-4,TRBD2,TGTGCCAGCAGCTCTAGCGGGAGGGCCAATGAGCAGTTCTTC,CASSSSGRANEQFF
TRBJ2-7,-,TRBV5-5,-,TGTGCCAGCAGCCAAAGCCAGCTTTCCTACGAGCAGTACTTC,CASSQSQLSYEQYF
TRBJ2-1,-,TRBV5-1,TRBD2,TGCGCCAGCACCCCGGTGGCGGGAGGGCCAAATGAGCAGTTCTTC,CASTPVAGGPNEQFF
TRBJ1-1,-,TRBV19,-,TGTGCCAGTACCCCGGACAGGAACACTGAAGCTTTCTTT,CASTPDRNTEAFF
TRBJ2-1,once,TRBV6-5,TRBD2,TGTGCCAGCAGCCGCGGGACTAGCGGGAGTCGTGAGCAGTTCTTC,CASSRGTSGSREQFF
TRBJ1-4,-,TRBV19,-,TGTGCCAGTAGTTTTGGGTATGAAAAACTGTTTTTT,CASSFGYEKLFF
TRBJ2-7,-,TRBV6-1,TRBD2,TGTGCCAGCAGTGAAGGCGGGGGACTAGCGGTGAGGGCCTACGAGCAGTACTTC,CASSEGGGLAVRAYEQYF
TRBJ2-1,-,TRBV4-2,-,TGTGCCAGCAGCCAAGAACAGGGTGGCCACAATGAGCAGTTCTTC,CASSQEQGGHNEQFF
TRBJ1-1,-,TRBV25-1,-,TGTGCCAGCAGTGACGGTTTCGGGGGGAACACTGAAGCTTTCTTT,CASSDGFGGNTEAFF
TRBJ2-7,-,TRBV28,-,TGTGCCAGCAGTTTGCGGGTTGGGTACGAGCAGTACTTC,CASSLRVGYEQYF
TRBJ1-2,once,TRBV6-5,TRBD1,TGTGCCAGCAGTTACTCTGGGACAGGGGGCTATGGCTACACCTTC,CASSYSGTGGYGYTF
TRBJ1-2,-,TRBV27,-,TGTGCCAGCAGTCCTCAGGGGAGCTATGGCTACACCTTC,CASSPQGSYGYTF
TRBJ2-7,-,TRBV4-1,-,TGCGCCAGCAGCCCTAGCGTTACCTCCTACGAGCAGTACTTC,CASSPSVTSYEQYF
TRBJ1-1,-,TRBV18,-,TGTGCCAGCTCACCAGTAGCCGGACAGAACACTGAAGCTTTCTTT,CASSPVAGQNTEAFF
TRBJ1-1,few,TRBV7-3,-,TGTGCCAGCAGCTTAAGCGGAGCTCCGACTGAAGCTTTCTTT,CASSLSGAPTEAFF
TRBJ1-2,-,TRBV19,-,TGTGCCAGTAGTATCAAACAGGGTTTTGGCTACACCTTC,CASSIKQGFGYTF
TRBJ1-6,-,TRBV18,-,TGTGCCAGCTCATGGGCCGACAGAGGCTCCTATAATTCACCCCTCCACTTT,CASSWADRGSYNSPLHF
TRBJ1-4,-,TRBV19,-,TGTGCCAGTAGTATAGGCGAGGGGCTAACTAATGAAAAACTGTTTTTT,CASSIGEGLTNEKLFF
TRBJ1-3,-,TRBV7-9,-,TGTGCCAGCAGCTTGGCCTTTAGCTCTGGAAACACCATATATTTT,CASSLAFSSGNTIYF
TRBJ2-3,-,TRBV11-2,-,TGTGCCAGCAGCTTAGGACTAGTGGCGGATACGCAGTATTTT,CASSLGLVADTQYF
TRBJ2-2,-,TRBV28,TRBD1,TGTGCCAGCGTCGCAGGGGGCGGCGGGGAGCTGTTTTTT,CASVAGGGGELFF
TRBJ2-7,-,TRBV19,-,TGTGCCAGTAGTCCAAACCCCGGGTTCTTCAACGAGCAGTACTTC,CASSPNPGFFNEQYF
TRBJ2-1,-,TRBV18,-,TGTGCCAGCTCTCATCCCTGGGGGTCTTCGAGAAATGAGCAGTTCTTC,CASSHPWGSSRNEQFF
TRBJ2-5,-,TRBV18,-,TGTGCCAGCTCACCAGACCGGGGTGGCGAGACCCAGTACTTC,CASSPDRGGETQYF
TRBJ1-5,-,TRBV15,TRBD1,TGTGCCACCAGCAGGGACAGGGGCAATCAGCCCCAGCATTTT,CATSRDRGNQPQHF
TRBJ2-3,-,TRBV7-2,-,TGTGCCAGCAGCTTAGGTCACACAGATACGCAGTATTTT,CASSLGHTDTQYF
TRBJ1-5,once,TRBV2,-,TGTGCCAGCAGGGAGACCTCTGCCCAGCATTTT,CASRETSAQHF
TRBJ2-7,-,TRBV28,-,TGTGCCAGCAGACCGGGGGACAGAACCTCCTACGAGCAGTACTTC,CASRPGDRTSYEQYF
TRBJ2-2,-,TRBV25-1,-,TGTGCCAGCAGTGAATACAACACCGGGGAGCTGTTTTTT,CASSEYNTGELFF
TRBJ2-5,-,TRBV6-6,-,TGTGCCAGCAGTCACGTAGCGGTAGGGCAAGAGACCCAGTACTTC,CASSHVAVGQETQYF
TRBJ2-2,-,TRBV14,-,TGTGCCAGCAGCCAAGATGGAGGGGCGAACACCGGGGAGCTGTTTTTT,CASSQDGGANTGELFF